This T cell receptor beta chain was observed in a study of T cell responses to AZD1222 COVID-19 vaccine. Study-wide results and limits: The sample set comprised mostly white British donors with more females, and clonal diversity was possibly underestimated. Just a handful of people given AZD1222 tested seropositive at baseline. In all cases, repertoires were sampled only after the peak T cell response. Distributed over spike, vaccine-associated CD4 TCRs predominated at 160-218 and 743-854.

Measured with immunoSEQ multiplex PCR; TCRdb has only the in-frame clones, and not every one. The data hold 120,000 or so clones, with 93% observed a single time. V gave up 5 bases and J gave up 0 bases, with 11 bases separating them. This CDR3 comprises 15 residues. Germline CDR1 and CDR2: SGHTA and FQGNSA. As regards this clone: As yet, its antigen is unknown.

The source is an adult who received the AZD1222 COVID-19 vaccine. The J gene is TRBJ1-3, the V gene TRBV7-2; D gene unclear. The input for sequencing was peripheral blood, taken 28 days after the second AZD1222 dose. CDR3 region: CASSQNRVSGNTIYF. The CDR3 DNA sequence: TGTGCCAGCAGCCAAAATCGGGTCTCTGGAAACACCATATATTTT.